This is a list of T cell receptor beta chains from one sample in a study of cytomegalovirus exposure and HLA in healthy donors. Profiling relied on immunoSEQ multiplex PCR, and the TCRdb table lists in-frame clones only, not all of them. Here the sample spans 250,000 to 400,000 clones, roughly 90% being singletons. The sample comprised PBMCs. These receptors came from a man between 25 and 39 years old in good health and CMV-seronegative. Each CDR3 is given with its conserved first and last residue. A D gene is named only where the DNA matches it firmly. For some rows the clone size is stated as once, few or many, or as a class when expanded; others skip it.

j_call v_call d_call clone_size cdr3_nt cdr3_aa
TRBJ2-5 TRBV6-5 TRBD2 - TGTGCCAGCAGCCTTAACGGACTAGCAGCAGAGACCCAGTACTTC CASSLNGLAAETQYF
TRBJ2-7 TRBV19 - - TGTGCCAGTAGTCCATGGGGGGACTCCGGGGGCTACGAGCAGTACTTC CASSPWGDSGGYEQYF
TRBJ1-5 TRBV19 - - TGTGCCAGTAGTTCCTTACGACAGAACGACCAAGTATATAGCAATCAGCCCCAGCATTTT CASSSLRQNDQVYSNQPQHF
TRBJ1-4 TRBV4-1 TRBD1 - TGCGCCAGCAGCCAGACCGGGACAGGAACCGAAAAACTGTTTTTT CASSQTGTGTEKLFF
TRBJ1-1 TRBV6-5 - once TGTGCCAGCACCAAAACTATGATGAACACTGAAGCTTTCTTT CASTKTMMNTEAFF
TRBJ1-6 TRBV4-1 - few TGCGCCAGCAGCCAAGTGCCTGGGGGCAGGGGAAATTCACCCCTCCACTTT CASSQVPGGRGNSPLHF
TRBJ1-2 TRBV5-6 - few TGTGCCAGCAGCGTGTCAGGGCCTGGCTACACCTTC CASSVSGPGYTF
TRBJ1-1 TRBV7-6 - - TGTGCCAGCAGTCAAACGGGTTCTACTGAAGCTTTCTTT CASSQTGSTEAFF
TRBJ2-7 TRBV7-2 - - TGTGCCAGCAGCCCCTTCCGGGGAGCATCCTACGAGCAGTACTTC CASSPFRGASYEQYF
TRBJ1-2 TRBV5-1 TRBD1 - TGCGCCAGCAGCGGGGGACAGCGTCGAAACTATGGCTACACCTTC CASSGGQRRNYGYTF
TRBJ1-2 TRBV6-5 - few TGTGCCAGCAGCCTTAGCGGCGTCTATGGCTACACCTTC CASSLSGVYGYTF
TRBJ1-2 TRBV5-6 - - TGTGCCAGCAGCTTACGGGTGACAGGCAACTATGGCTACACCTTC CASSLRVTGNYGYTF
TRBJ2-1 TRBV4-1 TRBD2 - TGCGCCAGCAGCCCATCAGAATCCGGGACTAGCGTTTCCAGTGAGCAGTTCTTC CASSPSESGTSVSSEQFF
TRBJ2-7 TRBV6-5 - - TGTGCCAGCAGTGACCCTACAGAGTCCTACGAGCAGTACTTC CASSDPTESYEQYF
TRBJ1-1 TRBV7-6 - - TGTGCCAGCAGCCCAACAACAGACCCTGAAGCTTTCTTT CASSPTTDPEAFF
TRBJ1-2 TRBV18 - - TGTGCCAGCTCACCACCCTCCGATACTCTTAACTATGGCTACACCTTC CASSPPSDTLNYGYTF
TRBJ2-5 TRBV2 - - TGTGCCAGCGTCTATCGAGAGACCCAGTACTTC CASVYRETQYF
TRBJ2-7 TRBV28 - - TGTGCCAGCACCGTACCGGGGGGCGGTTACGAGCAGTACTTC CASTVPGGGYEQYF
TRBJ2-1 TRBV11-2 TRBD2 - TGTGCCAGCACCCCTGGGACTAGCGGGGTTTACAATGAGCAGTTCTTC CASTPGTSGVYNEQFF
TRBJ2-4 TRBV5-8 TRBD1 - TGTGCCAGCAGTCCAGTCGACAGGGAAGTCAAAAACATTCAGTACTTC CASSPVDREVKNIQYF
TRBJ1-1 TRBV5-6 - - TGTGCCAGCAGCTTAGGGACTCGAGAGGCTTTCTTT CASSLGTREAFF
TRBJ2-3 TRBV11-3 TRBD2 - TGTGCCAGCAGCTCTAGCGGGGGGGCAGATACGCAGTATTTT CASSSSGGADTQYF
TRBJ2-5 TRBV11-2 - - TGTGCCAGCAGCTTAAACGGGGGATACCAAGAGACCCAGTACTTC CASSLNGGYQETQYF
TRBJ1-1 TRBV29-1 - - TGCAGCGTTGAGTCCGGGCCTCCGGGAGGTGAAGCTTTCTTT CSVESGPPGGEAFF
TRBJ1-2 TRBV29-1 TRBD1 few TGCAGCGTAGAACCGGGACAGGGATTCCGTGGCTACACCTTC CSVEPGQGFRGYTF
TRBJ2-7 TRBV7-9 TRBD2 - TGTGCCAGCAGCTCGCTAGCGGGGGACTCCTACGAGCAGTACTTC CASSSLAGDSYEQYF
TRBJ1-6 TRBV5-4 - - TGTGCCAGCAGCTTCCTCCCAGATTCATCACCCCTCCACTTT CASSFLPDSSPLHF
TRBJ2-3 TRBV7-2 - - TGTGCCAGCAGCTTGAACGGAGGCACAGATACGCAGTATTTT CASSLNGGTDTQYF
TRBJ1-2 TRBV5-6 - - TGTGCCAGCAGCTGGACAGATGGCTACACCTTC CASSWTDGYTF
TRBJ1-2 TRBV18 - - TGTGCCAGCTCACCACCGGTTTGGCAGAATAACTATGGCTACACCTTC CASSPPVWQNNYGYTF
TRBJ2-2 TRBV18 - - TGTGCCAGCTCACTTGGTGGGACAAACACCGGGGAGCTGTTTTTT CASSLGGTNTGELFF
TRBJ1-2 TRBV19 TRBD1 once TGTGCCAGTAGTAGTACAGGGGTAACTAACTATGGCTACACCTTC CASSSTGVTNYGYTF
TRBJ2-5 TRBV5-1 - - TGCGCCAGCAGCCCGGGACTTTCGGAGACCCAGTACTTC CASSPGLSETQYF
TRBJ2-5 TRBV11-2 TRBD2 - TGTGCCAGCAGCCAACGGGAGGGACTAGCGGGGGTCAAAGAGACCCAGTACTTC CASSQREGLAGVKETQYF
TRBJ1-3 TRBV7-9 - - TGTGCCAGCAGCGCGGGGGGGCAGAGCTCTGGAAACACCATATATTTT CASSAGGQSSGNTIYF
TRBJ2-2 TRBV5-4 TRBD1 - TGTGCCAGCAGCTTGGGGGACAGAAGAGGTACGGGGGAGCTGTTTTTT CASSLGDRRGTGELFF
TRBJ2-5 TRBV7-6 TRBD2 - TGTGCCAGCAGCTTAGGGGCTAGAGCGGGAGGGGCCCAGTACTTC CASSLGARAGGAQYF
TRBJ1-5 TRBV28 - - TGTGCCAGTACGTCCCCAGGGCAGCCCCAGCATTTT CASTSPGQPQHF
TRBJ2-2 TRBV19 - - TGTGCCAGTTTCTGGGGTTCGGTGGGACAAAACACCGGGGAGCTGTTTTTT CASFWGSVGQNTGELFF
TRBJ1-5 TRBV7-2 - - TGTGCCAGCAGCTTAGTGCGGGGTAGCAATCAGCCCCAGCATTTT CASSLVRGSNQPQHF
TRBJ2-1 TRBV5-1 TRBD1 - TGCGCCAGCAGCAATACTATCGGGACAGGGCCCTACAATGAGCAGTTCTTC CASSNTIGTGPYNEQFF
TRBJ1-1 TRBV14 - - TGTGCCAGCAGCCCCGGGAAGTACCGCACTGAAGCTTTCTTT CASSPGKYRTEAFF